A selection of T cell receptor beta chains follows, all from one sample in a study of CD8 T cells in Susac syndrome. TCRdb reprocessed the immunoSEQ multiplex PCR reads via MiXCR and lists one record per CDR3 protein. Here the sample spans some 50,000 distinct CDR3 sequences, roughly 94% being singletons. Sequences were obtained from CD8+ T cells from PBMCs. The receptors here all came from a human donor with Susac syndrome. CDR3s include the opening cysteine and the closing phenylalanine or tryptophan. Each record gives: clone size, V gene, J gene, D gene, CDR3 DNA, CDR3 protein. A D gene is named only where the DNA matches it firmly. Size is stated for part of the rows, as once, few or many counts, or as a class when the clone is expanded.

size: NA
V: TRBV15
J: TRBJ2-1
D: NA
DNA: TGTGCCACCAGCAGACAGAGCAATGAGCAGTTCTTC
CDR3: CATSRQSNEQFF

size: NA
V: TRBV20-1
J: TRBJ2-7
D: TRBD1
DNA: TGCAGTGCCGACGCAAGACAGGGTCTACCTGACGAGCAGTACTTC
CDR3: CSADARQGLPDEQYF

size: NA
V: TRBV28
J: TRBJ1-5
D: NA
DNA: TGTGCCAGCAGTTTCCCCCTAGCCCAGGCTAGCAATCAGCCCCAGCATTTT
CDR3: CASSFPLAQASNQPQHF

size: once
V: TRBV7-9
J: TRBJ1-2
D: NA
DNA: TGTGCCAGCAGCTTAACGGTCGTGAGCTATGGCTACACCTTC
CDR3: CASSLTVVSYGYTF

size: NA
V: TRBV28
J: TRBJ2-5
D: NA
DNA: TGTGCCAGCAGTCGTCCAGGGTACCAAGAGACCCAGTACTTC
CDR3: CASSRPGYQETQYF

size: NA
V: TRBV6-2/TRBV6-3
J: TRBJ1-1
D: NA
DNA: TGTGCCAGCAGTCCGACCGGGCTAGAAGCTTTCTTT
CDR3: CASSPTGLEAFF

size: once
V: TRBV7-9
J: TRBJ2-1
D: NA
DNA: TGTGCCAGCAGCCCGACAGGTCATCATGAGCAGTTCTTC
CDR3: CASSPTGHHEQFF

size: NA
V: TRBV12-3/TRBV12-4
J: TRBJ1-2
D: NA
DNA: TGTGCCAGCAGCGGGAGAGATGGCTACACCTTC
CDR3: CASSGRDGYTF

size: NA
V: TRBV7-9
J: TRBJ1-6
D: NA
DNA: TGTGCCCTCGGAGGTCAGGAGGCGGGGGATAATTCACCCCTCCACTTT
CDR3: CALGGQEAGDNSPLHF

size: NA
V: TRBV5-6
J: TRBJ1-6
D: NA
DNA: TGTGCCAGCAGCTTGTATGGGTTTAATTCACCCCTCCACTTT
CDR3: CASSLYGFNSPLHF

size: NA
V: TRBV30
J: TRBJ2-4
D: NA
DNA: TGTGCCTGGAGTGGGGGTACCAAAAACATTCAGTACTTC
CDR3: CAWSGGTKNIQYF

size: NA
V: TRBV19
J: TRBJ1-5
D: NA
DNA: TGTGCCAGTAGTACCCGACGGATGGATAGCAATCAGCCCCAGCATTTT
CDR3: CASSTRRMDSNQPQHF

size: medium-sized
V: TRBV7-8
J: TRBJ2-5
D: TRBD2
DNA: TGTGCCAGCAGTTTCGGCATAGCGACTAGCGGGGTCCCCCAAGAGACCCAGTACTTC
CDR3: CASSFGIATSGVPQETQYF

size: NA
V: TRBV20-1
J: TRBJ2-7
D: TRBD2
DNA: TGCAGTGCTAGAGATCGGTTGCGGGGGGATCCCTACGAGCAGTACTTC
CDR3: CSARDRLRGDPYEQYF

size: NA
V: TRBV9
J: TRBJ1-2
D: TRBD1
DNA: TGTGCCAGCAGCGGGCCGGGACAGGTCTATGGCTACACCTTC
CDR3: CASSGPGQVYGYTF

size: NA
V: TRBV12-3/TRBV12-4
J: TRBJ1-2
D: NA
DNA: TGTGCCAGCAGCGCAGCCAGCCCATACCTCTATGGCTACACCTTC
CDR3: CASSAASPYLYGYTF

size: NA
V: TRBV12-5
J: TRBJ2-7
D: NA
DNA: TGTGCTAGTAAAGAGGCCTACGAGCAGTACTTC
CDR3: CASKEAYEQYF

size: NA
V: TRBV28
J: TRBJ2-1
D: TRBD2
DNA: TGTGCCAGCAGCGGACTAGCGGTCAATGAGCAGTTCTTC
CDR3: CASSGLAVNEQFF

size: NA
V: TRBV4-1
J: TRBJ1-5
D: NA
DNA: TGCGCCAGCAGCCAAGAGAGAATAGGGCGCGGTCAGCCCCAGCATTTT
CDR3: CASSQERIGRGQPQHF

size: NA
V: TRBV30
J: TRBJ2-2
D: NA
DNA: TGTGCCCACGGGTCCACCGGGGAGCTGTTTTTT
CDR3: CAHGSTGELFF

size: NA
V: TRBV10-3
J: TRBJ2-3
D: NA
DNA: TGTGCCATCACGAGGTCTCAGGGCGGCACAGATACGCAGTATTTT
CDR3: CAITRSQGGTDTQYF

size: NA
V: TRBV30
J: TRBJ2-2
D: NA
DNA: TGTGCCTGGAGTGTTACAGGCGGTACCGGGGAGCTGTTTTTT
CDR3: CAWSVTGGTGELFF

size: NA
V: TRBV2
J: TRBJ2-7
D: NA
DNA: TGTGCCAGCAGTACCCTAAGCGACGGCTCCTCCTACGAGCAGTACTTC
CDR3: CASSTLSDGSSYEQYF

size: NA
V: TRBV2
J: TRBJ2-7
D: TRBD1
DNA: TGTGCCAGCAGTGGTTGGACAGGGACCTACGAGCAGTACTTC
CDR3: CASSGWTGTYEQYF

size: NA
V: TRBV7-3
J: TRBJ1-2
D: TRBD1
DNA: TGTGCCAGCAGCTTAGAGACAGGGGGCAGTTTCTATGGCTACACCTTC
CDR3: CASSLETGGSFYGYTF

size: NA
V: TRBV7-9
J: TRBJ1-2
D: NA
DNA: TGTGCCAGCAGCCCTTACCCAGCCTACTATGGCTACACCTTC
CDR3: CASSPYPAYYGYTF

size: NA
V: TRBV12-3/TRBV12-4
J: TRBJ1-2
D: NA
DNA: TGTGCCAGCAGTTTCCCAACAGGGTTCGATGGCTACACCTTC
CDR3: CASSFPTGFDGYTF

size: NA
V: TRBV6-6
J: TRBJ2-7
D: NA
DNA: TGTGCCAGCGTTTCGAACCCATACGAGCAGTACTTC
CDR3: CASVSNPYEQYF

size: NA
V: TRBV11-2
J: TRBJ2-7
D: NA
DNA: TGTGCCAGCAGCAAAAGACAGGGAGGTAGCGAGCAGTACTTC
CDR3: CASSKRQGGSEQYF

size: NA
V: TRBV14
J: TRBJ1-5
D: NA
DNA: TGTGCCAGCAGCCGTTGGAGAGATCAGCCCCAGCATTTT
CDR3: CASSRWRDQPQHF

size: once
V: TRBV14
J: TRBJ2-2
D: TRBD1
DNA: TGTGCCAGCAGTTGGACAGGGGTCCGTCTGTTTTTT
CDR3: CASSWTGVRLFF

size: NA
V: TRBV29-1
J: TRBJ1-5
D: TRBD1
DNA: TGCAGCGTTGTTGACAGGGATCTCAATCAGCCCCAGCATTTT
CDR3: CSVVDRDLNQPQHF

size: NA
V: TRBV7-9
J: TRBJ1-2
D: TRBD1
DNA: TGTGCCAGCAGCTTCTACACCAACAGGGGCGGCTACACCTTC
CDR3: CASSFYTNRGGYTF

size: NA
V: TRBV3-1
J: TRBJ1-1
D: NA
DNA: TGTGCCAGCAGCCAAGGGTCAGATAAGAACACTGAAGCTTTCTTT
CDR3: CASSQGSDKNTEAFF

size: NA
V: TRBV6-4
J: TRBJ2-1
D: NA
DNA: TGTGCCAGCAGTGACTCGTGGTCTTTTAACAATGAGCAGTTCTTC
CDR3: CASSDSWSFNNEQFF